The 20 T cell receptor beta chains below come from one sample, sequenced in a study of blood T cells in healthy people across ages. The use of a sample-barcoded 5' primer and a J-beta primer mix characterized a second PCR of roughly 6 to 11 cycles. TCRdb passed the 5' RACE reads through MiXCR, listing each CDR3 protein once. The data contain hundreds of thousands of distinct CDR3 sequences, about half of them singletons. Sequenced: blood. These receptors were collected from a woman aged 55 to 70 in good health.

The chain links TRBV7-9 to TRBJ2-4, with a possible D match to TRBD2 (5 bases). The J call is uncertain, as TRBJ2-7 better fits the DNA end. Germline assignment: CDR1 SEHNR and CDR2 FQNEAQ (reference sequence). This CDR3 spans 14 amino acids. The CDR3 region has the DNA TGTGCCAGCAGCCAGGCCAGGACTTTCGACGAGCAGTACTTC. It translates to CASSQARTFDEQYF.

V usage is TRBV18 and J usage is TRBJ1-4; D unresolved. Germline loops: CDR1 KGHSH, CDR2 LQKENI. The CDR3 is made up of 13 amino acids. The ends were cut back, 5 bases at V and 8 bases at J, with 12 bases in the middle. The CDR3 coding sequence is TGTGCCAGCTCATTACGGGAGGACGAAAAACTGTTTTTT. This codes for CASSLREDEKLFF.

The chain uses TRBV2 and TRBJ2-7; D is ambiguous. The CDR3 covers 14 residues. CDR1 and CDR2 (germline): SNHLY, FYNNEI. V gave up 2 bases and J gave up 0 bases, with 8 bases separating them. Written as DNA, the CDR3 is TGTGCCAGCAGTGAACAGGTTGTCTCCTACGAGCAGTACTTC. Translated: CASSEQVVSYEQYF.

J is TRBJ2-6 and V is TRBV28; D not certain. The CDR3 covers 16 residues. V was pared by 1 base and J by 4 bases, with 11 bases between. CDR1 and CDR2 from the germline V gene are MDHEN and SYDVKM. The CDR3 DNA sequence: TGTGCCAGCAGTTTATCACCCCGGGCCGGGGCCAACGTCCTGACTTTC. Residues: CASSLSPRAGANVLTF.

In this sample, this clonotype turned up a few times. This chain's CDR3 is CSASYTGAGDSPLHF. In DNA form, the CDR3 reads TGCAGTGCTTCTTATACAGGGGCGGGTGATTCACCCCTCCACTTT. V is TRBV20-1 and J is TRBJ1-6; 7 bases agree with TRBD1. The length of the CDR3 is 15 residues. The junction had 12 bases not matched to a gene; V was cut back by 5 bases and J by 8 bases. Germline CDR1 DFQATT, CDR2 SNEGSKA (reference sequence).

The chain recombines TRBV20-1 with TRBJ2-7; D tentatively fits TRBD1 or TRBD2 (5 bases each). Germline-derived CDR1 and CDR2 are DFQATT and SNEGSKA (reference sequence). V was shortened by 7 bases and J by 6 bases, with 19 bases between the two germline ends. The CDR3 length is 13 residues. The DNA of the CDR3 is TGCAGTGGTAACCGGGCCTTTGGGGGCGAGCAGTACTTC. Amino acid sequence: CSGNRAFGGEQYF.

The rearrangement uses TRBV6-5 and TRBJ2-1; either TRBD1 or TRBD2 may fit D (5 bases each). CDR3 length equals 13 residues. Trimming pared 6 bases from V and 7 bases from J, leaving 13 bases between. Germline CDR1 and CDR2: MNHEY and SVGAGI. The DNA of the CDR3 is TGTGCCAGCAGGGGGGACCCGGGGAATGAGCAGTTCTTC. Protein: CASRGDPGNEQFF.

This clonotype has more than one count but fewer than ten. J is TRBJ2-3 and V is TRBV10-3; TRBD2 matches 8 bases. The CDR3 is made up of 15 amino acids. V lost 4 bases to trimming and J lost 5 bases; unmatched junction nucleotides: 8. From germline, CDR1 is ENHRY and CDR2 SYGVKD. The CDR3 loop reads CAISVRGGAGDTQYF. Written as DNA, the CDR3 is TGTGCCATCAGTGTCCGGGGGGGGGCTGGAGATACGCAGTATTTT.

The rearrangement joins TRBV20-1 to TRBJ2-3; the D gene is possibly TRBD2 (6 bases). Germline assignment: CDR1 DFQATT and CDR2 SNEGSKA (reference sequence). This CDR3 region has 15 residues. Trimming cost V 5 bases and J 0 bases, with 15 bases left between them. CDR3 nucleotide sequence: TGCAGTGCTTCGCCTACTAGCCCTAGCACAGATACGCAGTATTTT. It yields the protein CSASPTSPSTDTQYF.

The chain carries TRBV10-3 and TRBJ1-1; D uncertain. The CDR3 loop spans 13 amino acids. Trimming left V 6 bases short and J 1 base short, with 9 bases between. Per the germline V gene, CDR1 is ENHRY and CDR2 is SYGVKD. The CDR3 bases are TGTGCCATCAGGGGAGACGGGAACACTGAAGCTTTCTTT. It yields the protein CAIRGDGNTEAFF.

The rearrangement joins TRBV14 to TRBJ2-4, with D perhaps TRBD1 or TRBD2 (5 bases each). Germline CDR1 reads SGHDN; CDR2 reads FVKESK. The ends were cut back, 3 bases at V and 2 bases at J, with 26 bases in the middle. CDR3 length: 20 amino acids. CDR3 bases: TGTGCCAGCAGCCAGACGATGGGGATGTGGGGGACGGCAACCAAAAACATTCAGTACTTC. Amino acids: CASSQTMGMWGTATKNIQYF.

The CDR3 sequence is CASSFSYRDTEAFF. CDR3 sequence (DNA): TGTGCCAGCAGCTTTTCCTACCGGGACACTGAAGCTTTCTTT. The chain carries TRBV9 and TRBJ1-1; D gene unclear. CDR3 length equals 14 residues. Trimming left V 4 bases short and J 3 bases short, with 13 bases between. Germline V CDR1 and CDR2: SGDLS, YYNGEE.

This clonotype appeared a single time. This chain joins TRBV24-1 and TRBJ2-5, with 8 nucleotides matching TRBD2. The CDR3 extends over 14 amino acids. After removal of 7 bases from V and 4 bases from J, the junction contained 7 bases not matched to a gene. Germline-derived CDR1 and CDR2 are KGHDR and SFDVKD. The CDR3 here is CATSASAGGETQYF. The CDR3 nucleotides are TGTGCCACCAGCGCGTCCGCGGGAGGAGAGACCCAGTACTTC.

V gene TRBV20-1 combines with J gene TRBJ2-1; D might be TRBD1 (6 bases). Trimming pared 5 bases from V and 6 bases from J, leaving 20 bases between. From germline, CDR1 is DFQATT and CDR2 SNEGSKA (reference sequence). The CDR3 extends over 15 amino acids. The CDR3 DNA reads as TGCAGTGCTCCCCCCACCCCGGGACAAATCAATGAGCAGTTCTTC. Its translation: CSAPPTPGQINEQFF.

This clonotype has more than one count but fewer than ten. The V and J genes are TRBV27 and TRBJ1-2, with TRBD1 identical over 7 bases. CDR3 length: 14 amino acids. Germline assignment: CDR1 MNHEY and CDR2 SMNVEV (reference sequence). With V trimmed by 2 bases and J by 4 bases, 4 bases remained unmatched. The CDR3 coding sequence is TGTGCCAGCAGTTTAGGGGGACAGCCCTATGGCTACACCTTC. It translates to CASSLGGQPYGYTF.

The chain joins TRBV20-1 to TRBJ2-1; 9 nucleotides agree with TRBD2. The trim removed 1 base at V and 9 bases at J, leaving 10 bases unmatched. This CDR3 is 15 amino acids long. The V gene's germline CDR1 is DFQATT and CDR2 SNEGSKA (reference sequence). The CDR3 region is CSARALAGYLGEQFF. The CDR3 nucleotides read TGCAGTGCTAGAGCCCTAGCGGGGTACCTCGGTGAGCAGTTCTTC.

The chain joins TRBV27 to TRBJ2-1; D uncertain. Per the germline V gene, CDR1 is MNHEY and CDR2 is SMNVEV (reference sequence). V gave up 5 bases and J gave up 9 bases, with 14 bases separating them. CDR3 size: 13 residues. CDR3 sequence: CASSAPFRSEQFF. The CDR3 bases are TGTGCCAGCAGTGCTCCCTTTAGGAGTGAGCAGTTCTTC.

The chain joins TRBV29-1 to TRBJ1-1; tentative D call: TRBD1 (6 bases). Germline loops: CDR1 SQVTM, CDR2 ANQGSEA. Trimming took off 2 bases at V and 2 bases at J, with 12 bases between the two ends. This CDR3 comprises 14 residues. The DNA of the CDR3 is TGCAGCGTTGAATTACGGGGGCGAAACACTGAAGCTTTCTTT. Translation: CSVELRGRNTEAFF.

This sequence joins TRBV6-2 or TRBV6-3 and TRBJ2-3; D may correspond to TRBD1 or TRBD2 (5 bases each). Deletions cut 4 bases from V and 2 bases from J, with 10 bases between. CDR1 MNHEY and CDR2 SVGEGT come from the germline V gene. This CDR3 is built from 14 residues. The CDR3 DNA reads as TGTGCCAGCAGTTCCGGGACCACCACAGATACGCAGTATTTT. Protein: CASSSGTTTDTQYF.

This clonotype occurred a few times. The V and J genes are TRBV5-6 and TRBJ2-5; D uncertain. This CDR3 region has 15 residues. V dropped 4 bases and J dropped 5 bases, with 18 bases sitting between them. The germline V gene encodes CDR1 SGHDT and CDR2 YYEEEE. The CDR3, as DNA: TGTGCCAGCAGCATTTGGTCAATTGGGCAGGAGACCCAGTACTTC. This encodes CASSIWSIGQETQYF.